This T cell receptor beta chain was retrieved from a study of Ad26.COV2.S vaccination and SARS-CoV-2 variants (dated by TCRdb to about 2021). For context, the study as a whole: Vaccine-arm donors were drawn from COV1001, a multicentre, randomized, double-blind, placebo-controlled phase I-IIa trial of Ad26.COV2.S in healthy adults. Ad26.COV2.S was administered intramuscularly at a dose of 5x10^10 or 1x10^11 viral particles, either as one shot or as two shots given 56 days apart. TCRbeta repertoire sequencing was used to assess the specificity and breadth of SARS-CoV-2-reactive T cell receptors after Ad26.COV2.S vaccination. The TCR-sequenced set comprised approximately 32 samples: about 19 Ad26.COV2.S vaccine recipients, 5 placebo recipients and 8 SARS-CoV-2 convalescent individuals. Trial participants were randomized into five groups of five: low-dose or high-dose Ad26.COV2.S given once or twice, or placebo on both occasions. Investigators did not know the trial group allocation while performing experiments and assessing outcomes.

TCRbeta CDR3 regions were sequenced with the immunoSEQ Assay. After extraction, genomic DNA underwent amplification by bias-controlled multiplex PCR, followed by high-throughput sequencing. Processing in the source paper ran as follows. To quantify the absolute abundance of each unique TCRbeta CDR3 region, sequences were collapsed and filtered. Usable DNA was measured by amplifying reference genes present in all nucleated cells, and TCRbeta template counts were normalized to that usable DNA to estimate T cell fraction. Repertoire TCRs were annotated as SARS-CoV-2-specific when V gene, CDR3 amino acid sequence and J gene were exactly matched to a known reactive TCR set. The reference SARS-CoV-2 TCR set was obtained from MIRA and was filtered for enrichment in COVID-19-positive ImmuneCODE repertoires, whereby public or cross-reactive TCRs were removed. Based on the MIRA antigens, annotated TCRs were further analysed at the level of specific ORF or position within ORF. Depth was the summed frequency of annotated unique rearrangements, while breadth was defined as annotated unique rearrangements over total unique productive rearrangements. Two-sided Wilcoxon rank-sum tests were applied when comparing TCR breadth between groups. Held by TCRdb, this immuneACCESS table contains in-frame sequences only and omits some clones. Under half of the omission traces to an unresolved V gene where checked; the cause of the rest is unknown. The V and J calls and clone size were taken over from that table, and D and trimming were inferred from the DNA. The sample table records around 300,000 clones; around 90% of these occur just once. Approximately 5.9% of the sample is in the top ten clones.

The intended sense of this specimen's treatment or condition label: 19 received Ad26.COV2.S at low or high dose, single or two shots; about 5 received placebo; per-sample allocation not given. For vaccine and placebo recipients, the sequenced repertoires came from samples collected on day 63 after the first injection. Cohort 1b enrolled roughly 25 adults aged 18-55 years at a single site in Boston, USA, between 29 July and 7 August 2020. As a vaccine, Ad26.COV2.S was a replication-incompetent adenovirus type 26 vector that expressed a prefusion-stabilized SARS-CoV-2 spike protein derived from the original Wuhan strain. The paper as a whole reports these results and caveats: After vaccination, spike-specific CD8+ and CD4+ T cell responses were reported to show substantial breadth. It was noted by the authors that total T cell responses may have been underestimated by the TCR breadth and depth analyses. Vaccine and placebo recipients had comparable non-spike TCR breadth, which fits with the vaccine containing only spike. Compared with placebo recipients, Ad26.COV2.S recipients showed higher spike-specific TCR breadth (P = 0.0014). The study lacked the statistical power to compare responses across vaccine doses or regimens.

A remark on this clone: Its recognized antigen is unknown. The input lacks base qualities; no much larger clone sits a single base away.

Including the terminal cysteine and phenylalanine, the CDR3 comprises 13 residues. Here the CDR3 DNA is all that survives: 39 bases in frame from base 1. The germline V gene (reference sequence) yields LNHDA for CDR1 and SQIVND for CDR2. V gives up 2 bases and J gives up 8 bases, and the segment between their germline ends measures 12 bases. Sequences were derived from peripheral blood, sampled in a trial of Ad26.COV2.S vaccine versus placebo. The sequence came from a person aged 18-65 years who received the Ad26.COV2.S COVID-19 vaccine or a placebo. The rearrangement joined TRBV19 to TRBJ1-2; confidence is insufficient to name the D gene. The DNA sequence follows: TGTGCCAGTAGTATAACGGGCTTCGACGGCTACACCTTC. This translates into CASSITGFDGYTF.